Below are 10 T cell receptor beta chains sequenced from a single sample in a study of vaccination effects on CD4 cells after COVID-19. These receptors have no known antigen. Antigen-specific CD4+ T cells were first expanded with viral peptide pools by the ViraFEST assay and only then sequenced. Following 10 days of culture, CD4+ T cells were isolated. It was two doses of either the BNT162b2 or mRNA-1273 vaccine that participants received. Some clones are missing from TCRdb's copy, which holds only in-frame ones; the method was immunoSEQ multiplex PCR. The sample includes approximately 30,000 clones, approximately 69% seen only once; the top ten take about 8.1%. The specimen was CD4+ T cells from PBMCs cultured with SARS-CoV-2 spike peptides, collected after COVID-19 vaccination. These TCRs come from a human donor who received a COVID-19 vaccine.

The chain employs TRBV9 and TRBJ2-7, with D possibly TRBD2 on 6 matching bases. V shed 4 bases and J shed 0 bases, with 11 bases lying between them. CDR1 is SGDLS, CDR2 YYNGEE, per germline. The CDR3 contains 14 residues. This chain's CDR3 is CASSRGGISYEQYF. In DNA, the CDR3 is TGTGCCAGCAGCCGTGGGGGGATCTCCTACGAGCAGTACTTC.

The gene calls are TRBV3-1 (or the pseudogene TRBV3-2) and TRBJ2-5; D is undetermined. Germline lookup yields CDR1 LGHDT and CDR2 YNNKEL (reference sequence). V was shortened by 0 bases and J by 4 bases, with 0 bases between the two germline ends. CDR3 length: 11 residues. The CDR3: CASSQEETQYF. The CDR3 nucleotides are TGTGCCAGCAGCCAAGAAGAGACCCAGTACTTC.

The rearrangement uses TRBV10-2 and TRBJ2-7; 9 bases agree with TRBD1. The CDR3 consists of 18 residues. J lost 2 bases, V lost 2 bases, and 13 bases had no gene match. Germline V gene data show CDR1 as WSHSY and CDR2 as SAAADI. The CDR3 sequence: CASSEPYRGLDVPYEQYF. CDR3 bases: TGCGCCAGCAGTGAGCCCTACAGGGGGCTCGATGTACCCTACGAGCAGTACTTC.

This clone has more than one count but fewer than ten. The gene calls are TRBV18 and TRBJ2-7; unclear D gene. V was clipped by 6 bases and J by 0 bases, with 12 bases between them. The CDR3 runs to 14 residues. Germline V gene sequence: CDR1 KGHSH, CDR2 LQKENI. The CDR3 here is CASSNDLSSYEQYF. The CDR3 nucleotides read TGTGCCAGCTCCAACGACCTTAGCTCCTACGAGCAGTACTTC.

This chain links TRBV6-5 with TRBJ2-1; 8 positions match TRBD2. Trimming cost V 5 bases and J 9 bases; bases outside gene matches: 12. This CDR3 comprises 15 residues. Germline CDR1 is MNHEY and CDR2 is SVGAGI. The CDR3, as DNA: TGTGCCAGCAGTACCCTTCGTGGTAGCGGGGTTGAGCAGTTCTTC. Its translation: CASSTLRGSGVEQFF.

This clone was detected once. The chain has TRBV29-1 and TRBJ2-7, with TRBD1 as a possible D gene (5 bases). With 2 bases removed from V and 3 bases from J, the gap between germline ends came to 17 bases. This CDR3 comprises 15 residues. Germline lookup yields CDR1 SQVTM and CDR2 ANQGSEA. The CDR3 DNA reads TGCAGCGTTGAACCGTACCAGGGTGTCCGCTACGAGCAGTACTTC. Protein: CSVEPYQGVRYEQYF.

CDR3 nucleotide sequence: TGCGCCAGCAGCTTTGACCGGAAAGAGACCCAGTACTTC. Its protein is CASSFDRKETQYF. The chain employs TRBV5-1 and TRBJ2-5; D is undetermined. From germline, CDR1 is SGHRS and CDR2 YFSETQ. Trimming took 2 bases from V and 3 from J, leaving 8 bases between them. There are 13 residues in the CDR3.

This clone appeared a few times. V usage is TRBV6-2 or TRBV6-3 and J usage is TRBJ1-4; D gene ambiguous. The CDR3 totals 14 residues. The V gene lost 6 bases and the J gene lost 7 bases, with 15 bases spanning the gap. The germline V gene has CDR1 MNHEY and CDR2 SVGEGT. CDR3 in DNA: TGTGCCAGCAGCTCACTGCGTACCCGTGAAAAACTGTTTTTT. Its translation: CASSSLRTREKLFF.

The chain uses TRBV19 and TRBJ2-1; TRBD2 matches at 9 bases. With 5 bases clipped from V and 7 bases from J, the junction kept 9 bases outside the gene matches. Per the germline V gene, CDR1 is LNHDA and CDR2 is SQIVND (reference sequence). The CDR3 spans 15 residues. The DNA for the CDR3 is TGTGCCAGTAGTTCCGTCGCGGGAGGGCTAAATGAGCAGTTCTTC. Translating gives CASSSVAGGLNEQFF.

The V and J genes are TRBV27 and TRBJ1-6; D perhaps matches TRBD1 (6 bases). V was clipped by 4 bases and J by 6 bases, with 13 bases between them. The V gene's germline CDR1 is MNHEY and CDR2 SMNVEV (reference sequence). This CDR3 has 15 residues. The CDR3 nucleotides are TGTGCCAGCAGTTGGGAGGGGGGGAGTAATTCACCCCTCCACTTT. Translating it yields CASSWEGGSNSPLHF.